The 4 T cell receptor beta chains below come from one sample, sequenced in a study of T-cell memory formation after mild COVID-19. TCRdb called the 5' RACE reads again in MiXCR, with one record for every CDR3 protein. The sample has about 290,000 distinct CDR3 sequences; more than 15% are singletons. Sequencing was done on a sample of PBMCs or a T cell subset sorted from them (not recorded which). The receptors were gathered from a young man who had mild COVID-19 (a few samples of this study predate the infection). Cell type and time point are not known.

The rearrangement links TRBV24-1 to TRBJ2-5; D may be TRBD1 or TRBD2 (6 bases each). The CDR3 covers 14 residues. The V end was cut by 7 bases, the J end by 2 bases, with 13 bases between. Germline CDR1 KGHDR, CDR2 SFDVKD. CDR3 sequence reads: CATSSEGVQETQYF. CDR3 coding DNA: TGTGCCACCAGCTCGGAGGGGGTTCAAGAGACCCAGTACTTC.

This clonotype came up a few times. The chain has TRBV9 and TRBJ1-2, with D tentatively TRBD1 (5 bases). The CDR3 is made up of 12 amino acids. V shed 3 bases and J shed 8 bases, with 11 bases lying between them. Germline CDR1 SGDLS, CDR2 YYNGEE. The CDR3, as DNA: TGTGCCAGCAGCGCCCCCGGGGACGGCTACACCTTC. Protein product: CASSAPGDGYTF.

This chain connects TRBV2 to TRBJ1-1; no reliable D call. This CDR3 has 13 amino acids. The V and J ends lost 7 bases and 2 bases respectively, with 11 bases between them. Per the germline V gene, CDR1 is SNHLY and CDR2 is FYNNEI. The CDR3 region is CASTPAPNTEAFF. CDR3 nucleotide sequence: TGTGCCAGCACCCCGGCCCCTAACACTGAAGCTTTCTTT.

This chain's CDR3 is CASSKTGAPTSQETQYF. The CDR3 DNA reads TGTGCCAGCAGCAAAACAGGAGCTCCTACTTCCCAAGAGACCCAGTACTTC. This chain uses TRBV7-2 with TRBJ2-5; perhaps TRBD1 as D (5 bases). CDR1 and CDR2 from the germline V gene are SGHTA and FQGNSA. The CDR3 has 17 amino acids. Deletions cut 5 bases from V and 1 base from J, with 20 bases between. The full variable domain, in which reference TRBV7-2 and TRBJ2-5 provide the parts outside the CDR3, is GAGVSQSPSNKVTEKGKDVELRCDPISGHTALYWYRQSLGQGLEFLIYFQGNSAPDKSGLPSDRFSAERTGGSVSTLTIQRTQQEDSAVYLCASSKTGAPTSQETQYFGPGTRLLVL.